The sequence of this TCR beta chain was determined in a study of radiotherapy plus CTLA-4 blockade in lung cancer. Looking at the study overall: Among enrolled patients, under 20% responded and 31% achieved disease control. Whole-study findings and limits: There was expansion of tumor-derived TCR clones in blood after radiotherapy plus ipilimumab.

Sequencing was performed with immunoSEQ multiplex PCR; in TCRdb, only in-frame clones are kept and a portion is missing. This table holds 43,000 or so clones, roughly 59% found once. Ipilimumab CTLA-4 blockade and focal radiation were given to patients with chemo-refractory metastatic non-small-cell lung cancer. The CDR3 extends over 14 amino acids. Germline lookup yields CDR1 LNHDA and CDR2 SQIVND (reference sequence). Trimming cost V 3 bases and J 2 bases; bases outside gene matches: 2. This clone was recorded a few times. The antigen is undetermined. The material sequenced was peripheral blood, taken from a patient treated with radiotherapy plus ipilimumab. The rearrangement uses TRBV19 and TRBJ2-7, with 9 bases aligning to TRBD2. The receptor comes from a human donor with non-small cell lung cancer who had a partial response to radiotherapy plus ipilimumab. In DNA, the CDR3 is TGTGCCAGTAGTATGGGACTAGCTGCCTACGAGCAGTACTTC. This gives the protein CASSMGLAAYEQYF.